Listed here are 28 T cell receptor beta chains from one sample, sequenced in a study of blood T cell repertoires in COVID-19. Sequencing used immunoSEQ multiplex PCR; TCRdb keeps in-frame clones, though not all of them. Among 25,000 or so clones listed, 86% were seen once. The specimen was peripheral blood. The origin of the receptors is a woman at least 80 years old with active or convalescent COVID-19.

This chain joins TRBV5-4 and TRBJ1-3; 7 nucleotides agree with TRBD1. CDR1 is SGHNT, CDR2 YYREEE, per germline (reference sequence). This CDR3 contains 16 residues. Unmatched junction bases numbered 6, after V lost 3 bases and J lost 0 bases. CDR3 protein: CASSSTGIDSGNTIYF. Written as DNA, the CDR3 is TGTGCCAGCAGCTCGACAGGGATCGACTCTGGAAACACCATATATTTT.

The rearrangement links TRBV5-8 to TRBJ1-3, with D perhaps TRBD1 (6 bases). Between the trimmed V and J ends, which lost 3 bases and 4 bases, there was a span of 17 bases. CDR1 SGHTS and CDR2 YDEGEE come from the germline V gene. The CDR3 spans 16 residues. The CDR3: CASSSWARGGGNTIYF. The DNA for the CDR3 is TGTGCCAGCAGCTCGTGGGCACGAGGGGGAGGAAACACCATATATTTT.

A remark on this clone: A junction boundary mismatches the germline segment, possibly from a read error. This chain uses TRBV7-7 with TRBJ2-3; TRBD1 is a possible D gene (7 bases). This CDR3 contains 17 residues. Germline values: CDR1 SSHAT, CDR2 FNYEAQ (reference sequence). CDR3 nucleotides: TGTGCTAGCAGCCCCCATCCGACAGGGACTTTACGGGATACGCAGTATTTT. This translates into CASSPHPTGTLRDTQYF.

The genes are TRBV6-2 or TRBV6-3 and TRBJ1-2, with a possible D match to TRBD1 (5 bases). The CDR3 runs to 16 residues. CDR1 is MNHEY and CDR2 is SVGEGT in the germline V gene. The ends were cut back, 8 bases at V and 0 bases at J, with 19 bases in the middle. The CDR3 sequence: CASRRWEGRANYGYTF. The CDR3 region has the DNA TGTGCCAGCCGCCGATGGGAGGGGAGAGCTAACTATGGCTACACCTTC.

This clone was observed a single time. The chain combines TRBV19 with TRBJ1-1; TRBD1 aligns across 10 bases. Germline assignment: CDR1 LNHDA and CDR2 SQIVND (reference sequence). The CDR3 sequence is 15 residues long. The V segment lost 1 base and the J segment 7 bases; nucleotides outside the gene matches: 6. CDR3: CASSIGGTGAVEAFF. The CDR3 DNA sequence: TGTGCCAGTAGTATAGGAGGGACAGGGGCGGTTGAAGCTTTCTTT.

The chain joins TRBV18 to TRBJ1-1; 10 bases agree with TRBD1. The germline V gene has CDR1 KGHSH and CDR2 LQKENI. The CDR3 totals 16 residues. Trimming at V came to 2 bases and at J to 5 bases, leaving 8 bases not matched to a gene. The CDR3 region has the DNA TGTGCCAGCTCACCATTACGAGACAGGGGGCGAACTGAAGCTTTCTTT. Its translation: CASSPLRDRGRTEAFF.

The chain employs TRBV11-2 and TRBJ2-3; TRBD2 matches 7 bases. The germline V gene has CDR1 SGHAT and CDR2 FQNNGV. The V segment lost 3 bases and the J segment 4 bases; nucleotides outside the gene matches: 4. CDR3 length equals 14 residues. The CDR3 sequence: CASSLGGGPDTQYF. The CDR3 bases are TGTGCCAGCAGCTTGGGGGGGGGACCAGATACGCAGTATTTT.

The gene calls are TRBV30 and TRBJ2-7, with 8 bases identical to TRBD1. V lost 1 base, J lost 3 bases, and 8 bases stayed unmatched. CDR1 is GTSNPN, CDR2 SVGIG, per germline (reference sequence). The CDR3 contains 15 residues. The CDR3 is CAWSDSQGANYEQYF. The DNA of the CDR3 is TGTGCCTGGAGTGACAGCCAGGGGGCAAACTACGAGCAGTACTTC.

CDR3 residues: CASSRDRLNSEQFF. In DNA form, the CDR3 reads TGTGCCAGCAGCCGGGACAGACTTAACAGTGAGCAGTTCTTC. The gene calls are TRBV4-2 and TRBJ2-1; 7 bases align to TRBD1. V was pared by 4 bases and J by 9 bases, with 9 bases of the junction left unmatched. The germline V gene has CDR1 LGHNA and CDR2 YNFKEQ. This CDR3 comprises 14 residues.

The CDR3 loop reads CASNNGNRGHGYTF. The CDR3 DNA reads as TGTGCCAGCAACAATGGGAACAGGGGGCATGGCTACACCTTC. V and J are TRBV6-1 and TRBJ1-2; 9 nucleotides align to TRBD1. Germline V gives CDR1 MNHNS, CDR2 SASEGT. The CDR3 loop spans 14 amino acids. Trimming took 7 bases from V and 6 from J; bases not matched to a gene: 9.

This sequence joins TRBV6-1 and TRBJ2-2; D not certain. The CDR3 is made up of 15 amino acids. Trimming stripped 0 bases from V and 1 base from J, with 6 bases between. The germline CDR1 and CDR2 sequences are MNHNS and SASEGT. In DNA, the CDR3 is TGTGCCAGCAGTGAAGCCGTAGTGAACACCGGGGAGCTGTTTTTT. Protein: CASSEAVVNTGELFF.

This clone was counted once. This rearrangement joins TRBV5-6 to TRBJ1-2; possible D gene TRBD1, 6 bases. The CDR3 runs 15 residues. Germline V CDR1 and CDR2: SGHDT, YYEEEE. The V end was cut by 3 bases, the J end by 7 bases, with 19 bases between. The chain's CDR3 is CASSSQPTQGLGYTF. In DNA, the CDR3 is TGTGCCAGCAGCTCTCAACCCACCCAGGGGCTTGGCTACACCTTC.

The chain couples TRBV24-1 to TRBJ1-6; D is ambiguous. V shed 6 bases and J shed 7 bases, with 9 bases lying between them. CDR3 length: 13 amino acids. Germline CDR1 KGHDR, CDR2 SFDVKD. This CDR3 is CATSPGGNSPLHF. The CDR3 nucleotides are TGTGCCACCAGTCCAGGTGGAAATTCACCCCTCCACTTT.

The chain couples TRBV7-2 to TRBJ1-6; perhaps TRBD1 as D (6 bases). This CDR3 spans 14 amino acids. Germline CDR1 is SGHTA and CDR2 is FQGNSA. V dropped 5 bases and J dropped 3 bases, with 8 bases sitting between them. In DNA form, the CDR3 reads TGTGCCAGCAGCCCGGGACACTATAATTCACCCCTCCACTTT. Its translation is CASSPGHYNSPLHF.

V gene TRBV7-2 combines with J gene TRBJ1-2; the match to TRBD1 covers 10 bases. Looked up from germline, CDR1 is SGHTA and CDR2 is FQGNSA. This CDR3 comprises 14 residues. J lost 6 bases, V lost 0 bases, and 1 base had no gene match. This chain's CDR3 is CASSLADRGHGYTF. The DNA of the CDR3 is TGTGCCAGCAGCTTAGCTGACAGGGGGCATGGCTACACCTTC.

This chain uses TRBV28 with TRBJ2-7, with TRBD1 matching over 10 bases. CDR3 length: 14 amino acids. CDR1 and CDR2 (germline): MDHEN, SYDVKM. With V trimmed by 6 bases and J by 3 bases, 5 bases remained unmatched. The DNA for the CDR3 is TGTGCCAGCAGAGACCGGGACAGGGGCTACGAGCAGTACTTC. Its translation is CASRDRDRGYEQYF.

V gene TRBV7-2 combines with J gene TRBJ1-2; 12 bases are shared with TRBD1. The CDR3 consists of 15 residues. Per the germline V gene, CDR1 is SGHTA and CDR2 is FQGNSA. The J segment lost 8 bases and the V segment lost 3 bases, leaving 7 bases of the junction unmatched. The CDR3 reads CASSFGGQGAEGYTF. The CDR3 DNA is TGTGCCAGCAGCTTTGGGGGACAGGGGGCTGAAGGCTACACCTTC.

This chain connects TRBV4-1 to TRBJ2-7, with D possibly being TRBD1 (5 bases). Trimming stripped 0 bases from V and 6 bases from J, with 15 bases between. Germline values: CDR1 MGHRA, CDR2 YSYEKL. This CDR3 region has 15 residues. Here the CDR3 DNA reads TGCGCCAGCAGCCAAGAAGTCCACAGGTTAGGCGAGCAGTACTTC. Translated: CASSQEVHRLGEQYF.

The chain carries TRBV18 and TRBJ1-1; 12 nucleotides match TRBD1. CDR1 and CDR2 (germline): KGHSH, LQKENI. Trimming cost V 3 bases and J 5 bases; bases outside gene matches: 10. The CDR3 has 17 residues. The DNA of the CDR3 is TGTGCCAGCTCACCTTCCGGGACAGGGGGCCTGAGTACTGAAGCTTTCTTT. Protein product: CASSPSGTGGLSTEAFF.

This chain uses TRBV4-1 with TRBJ1-5, with 7 bases matching TRBD1. Unmatched junction bases numbered 0, after V lost 0 bases and J lost 7 bases. Per the germline V gene, CDR1 is MGHRA and CDR2 is YSYEKL. CDR3 size: 13 residues. The CDR3 reads CASSQEGGQPQHF. CDR3 coding DNA: TGCGCCAGCAGCCAAGAAGGGGGCCAGCCCCAGCATTTT.

Written as DNA, the CDR3 is TGTGCCACCAGTGACACGACAGGTTTTACCTACGAGCAGTACTTC. This translates into CATSDTTGFTYEQYF. V gene TRBV24-1 combines with J gene TRBJ2-7; D is perhaps TRBD1 (6 bases). The V end was cut by 4 bases, the J end by 2 bases, with 14 bases between. The CDR3 loop spans 15 amino acids. In germline, CDR1 is KGHDR, CDR2 SFDVKD.

The chain is built from TRBV5-1 and TRBJ2-3; possible D gene TRBD1, 6 bases. The CDR3 contains 16 residues. Trimming took off 4 bases at V and 4 bases at J, with 19 bases between the two ends. Germline V gene lookup returns CDR1 SGHRS and CDR2 YFSETQ. This CDR3 is CASSPTSTGWPDTQYF. The CDR3 DNA reads TGCGCCAGCAGCCCAACCTCTACAGGGTGGCCAGATACGCAGTATTTT.

There are a few counts of this clone. V and J are TRBV11-2 and TRBJ2-1, with TRBD1 identical over 10 bases. Germline-derived CDR1 and CDR2 are SGHAT and FQNNGV. The CDR3 consists of 14 residues. V was pared by 5 bases and J by 10 bases, with 8 bases of the junction left unmatched. This CDR3 reads CASSRGTGVIEQFF. The DNA for the CDR3 is TGTGCCAGCAGCCGCGGGACAGGGGTGATCGAGCAGTTCTTC.

This clone has only a few counts. The chain employs TRBV7-6 and TRBJ1-5, with a possible D match to TRBD1 (5 bases). CDR3 length: 14 amino acids. V dropped 5 bases and J dropped 3 bases, with 11 bases sitting between them. CDR1 SGHVS and CDR2 FNYEAQ come from the germline V gene. CDR3 coding DNA: TGTGCCAGCAGCCGTTTAGGGGACAATCAGCCCCAGCATTTT. It specifies CASSRLGDNQPQHF.

The genes are TRBV5-1 and TRBJ2-2; D is uncertain. Germline V gene sequence: CDR1 SGHRS, CDR2 YFSETQ. Trimming pared 1 base from V and 3 bases from J, leaving 10 bases between. The CDR3 spans 15 residues. CDR3 loop: CASSLTVTDTGELFF. In DNA, the CDR3 is TGCGCCAGCAGCTTGACAGTCACGGACACCGGGGAGCTGTTTTTT.

J is TRBJ1-1 and V is TRBV4-1; tentative D call: TRBD1 (5 bases). The CDR3 spans 15 residues. Trimming took off 0 bases at V and 1 base at J, with 9 bases between the two ends. The germline V gene has CDR1 MGHRA and CDR2 YSYEKL. CDR3 region: CASSQEGRGNTEAFF. As DNA, the CDR3 is TGCGCCAGCAGCCAAGAGGGTAGGGGGAACACTGAAGCTTTCTTT.

This clone showed up just once. At the DNA level, this CDR3 is encoded by other sequences in the same sample as well. The gene calls are TRBV28 and TRBJ1-5, with 7 nucleotides matching TRBD1. Germline V gene sequence: CDR1 MDHEN, CDR2 SYDVKM. With 6 bases clipped from V and 4 bases from J, the junction kept 0 bases outside the gene matches. This CDR3 has 12 amino acids. Written as DNA, the CDR3 is TGTGCCAGCAGCAGGGGGAATCAGCCCCAGCATTTT. Protein product: CASSRGNQPQHF.

The V call is TRBV7-9, the J call TRBJ1-4; D is uncertain. The CDR3 runs to 15 residues. The germline V gene has CDR1 SEHNR and CDR2 FQNEAQ (reference sequence). The V end was cut by 1 base, the J end by 4 bases, with 10 bases between. The CDR3, as DNA: TGTGCCAGCAGCTTAGGATCCGGTTATAATGAAAAACTGTTTTTT. Translation: CASSLGSGYNEKLFF.